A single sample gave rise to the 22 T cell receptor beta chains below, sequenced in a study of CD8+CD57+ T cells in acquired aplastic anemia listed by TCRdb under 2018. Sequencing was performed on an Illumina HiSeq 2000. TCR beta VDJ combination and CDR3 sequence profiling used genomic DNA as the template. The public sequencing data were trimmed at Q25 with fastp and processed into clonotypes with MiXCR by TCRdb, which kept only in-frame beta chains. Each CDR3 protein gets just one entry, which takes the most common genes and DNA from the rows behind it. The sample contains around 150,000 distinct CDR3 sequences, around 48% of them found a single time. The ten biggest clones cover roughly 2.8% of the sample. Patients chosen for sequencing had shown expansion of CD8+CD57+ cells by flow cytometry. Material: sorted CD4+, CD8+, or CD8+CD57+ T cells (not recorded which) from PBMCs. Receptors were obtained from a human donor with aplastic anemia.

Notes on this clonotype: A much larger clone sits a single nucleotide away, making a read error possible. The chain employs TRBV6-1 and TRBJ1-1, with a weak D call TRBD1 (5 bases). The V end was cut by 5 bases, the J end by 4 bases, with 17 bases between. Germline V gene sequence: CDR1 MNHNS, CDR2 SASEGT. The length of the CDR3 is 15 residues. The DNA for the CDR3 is TGTGCCAGCAGTACGAAGCAGGGAGGGAGCACTGAAGCTTTCTTT. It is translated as CASSTKQGGSTEAFF.

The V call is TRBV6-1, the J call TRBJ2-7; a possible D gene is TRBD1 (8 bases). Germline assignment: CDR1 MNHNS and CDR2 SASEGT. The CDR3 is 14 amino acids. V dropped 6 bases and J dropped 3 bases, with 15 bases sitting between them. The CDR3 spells CASRPQGGDYEQYF. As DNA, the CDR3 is TGTGCCAGCAGGCCACAGGGGGGGGACTACGAGCAGTACTTC.

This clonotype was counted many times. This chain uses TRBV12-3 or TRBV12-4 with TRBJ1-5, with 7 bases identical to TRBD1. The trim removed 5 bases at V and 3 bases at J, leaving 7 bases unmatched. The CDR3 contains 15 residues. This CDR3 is CASSERTGLNQPQHF. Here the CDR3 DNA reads TGTGCCAGCAGTGAAAGGACAGGCCTCAATCAGCCCCAGCATTTT.

The DNA of the CDR3 is TGCGCCAGCAGCTTGGGTGACAGACAGCATTCACCCCTCCACTTT. Protein: CASSLGDRQHSPLHF. The chain joins TRBV5-1 to TRBJ1-6; a possible D gene is TRBD1 (5 bases). CDR1 and CDR2 (germline): SGHRS, YFSETQ. The V and J ends lost 0 bases and 8 bases respectively, with 12 bases between them. This CDR3 is built from 15 residues. Full variable domain (remainder filled in from reference TRBV5-1 and TRBJ1-6): KAGVTQTPRYLIKTRGQQVTLSCSPISGHRSVSWYQQTPGQGLQFLFEYFSETQRNKGNFPGRFSGRQFSNSRSEMNVSTLELGDSALYLCASSLGDRQHSPLHFGNGTRLTVT.

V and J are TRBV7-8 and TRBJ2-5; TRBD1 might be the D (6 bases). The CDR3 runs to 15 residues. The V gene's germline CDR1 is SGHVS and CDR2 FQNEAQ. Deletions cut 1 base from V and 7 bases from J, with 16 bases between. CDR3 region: CASSLVGQLSRTQYF. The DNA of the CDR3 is TGTGCCAGCAGCTTAGTCGGACAGCTCTCCAGGACCCAGTACTTC. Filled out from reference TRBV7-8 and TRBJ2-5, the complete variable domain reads GAGVSQSPRYKVAKRGQDVALRCDPISGHVSLFWYQQALGQGPEFLTYFQNEAQLDKSGLPSDRFFAERPEGSVSTLKIQRTQQEDSAVYLCASSLVGQLSRTQYFGPGTRLLVL.

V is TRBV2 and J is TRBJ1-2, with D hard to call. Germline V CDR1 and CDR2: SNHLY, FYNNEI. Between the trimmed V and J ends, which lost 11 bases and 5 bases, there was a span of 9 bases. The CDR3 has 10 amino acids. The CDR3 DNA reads TGTGCCGGCGGGGATTATGGCTACACCTTC. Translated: CAGGDYGYTF.

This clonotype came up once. This chain's CDR3 is CASGATTAGVEAFF. The CDR3 nucleotides are TGTGCCAGCGGGGCTACGACGGCCGGGGTTGAAGCTTTCTTT. The rearrangement uses TRBV2 and TRBJ1-1; possible D gene TRBD1, 5 bases. The CDR3 length is 14 residues. V lost 8 bases to trimming and J lost 7 bases, with 20 bases between them. The V gene's germline CDR1 is SNHLY and CDR2 FYNNEI.

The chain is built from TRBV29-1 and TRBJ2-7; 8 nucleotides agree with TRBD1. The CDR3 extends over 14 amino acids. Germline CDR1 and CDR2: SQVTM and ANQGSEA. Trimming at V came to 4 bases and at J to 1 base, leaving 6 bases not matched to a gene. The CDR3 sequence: CSVVDRGSSYEQYF. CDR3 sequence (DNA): TGCAGCGTTGTTGACAGGGGTTCGTCCTACGAGCAGTACTTC.

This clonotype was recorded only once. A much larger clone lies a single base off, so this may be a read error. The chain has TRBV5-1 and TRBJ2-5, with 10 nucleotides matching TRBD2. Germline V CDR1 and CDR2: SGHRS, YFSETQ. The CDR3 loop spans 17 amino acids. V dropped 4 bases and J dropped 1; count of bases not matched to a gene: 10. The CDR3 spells CASSMGLAGAPQETQYF. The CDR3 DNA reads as TGCGCCAGCAGCATGGGGCTAGCGGGGGCCCCCCAAGAGACCCAGTACTTC.

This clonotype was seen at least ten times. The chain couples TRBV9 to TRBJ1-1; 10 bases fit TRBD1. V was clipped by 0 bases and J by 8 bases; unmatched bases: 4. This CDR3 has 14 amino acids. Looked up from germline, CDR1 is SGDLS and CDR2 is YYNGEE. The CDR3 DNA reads TGTGCCAGCAGCGTAGGGGGGACAGGGGTAGAAGCTTTCTTT. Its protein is CASSVGGTGVEAFF.

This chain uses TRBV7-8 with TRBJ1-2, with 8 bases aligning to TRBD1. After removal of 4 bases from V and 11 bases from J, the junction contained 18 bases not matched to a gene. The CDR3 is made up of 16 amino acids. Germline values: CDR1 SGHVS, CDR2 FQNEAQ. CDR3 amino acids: CASSSQLSGTDREYTF. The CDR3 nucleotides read TGTGCCAGCAGCTCACAGCTCTCCGGGACGGACAGGGAATACACCTTC.

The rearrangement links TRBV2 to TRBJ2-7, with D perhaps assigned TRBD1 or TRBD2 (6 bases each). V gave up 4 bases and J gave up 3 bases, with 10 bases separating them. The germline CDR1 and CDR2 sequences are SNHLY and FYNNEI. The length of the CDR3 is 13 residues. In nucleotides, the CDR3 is TGTGCCAGCAGTGCTGGGGGGCGCTACGAGCAGTACTTC. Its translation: CASSAGGRYEQYF.

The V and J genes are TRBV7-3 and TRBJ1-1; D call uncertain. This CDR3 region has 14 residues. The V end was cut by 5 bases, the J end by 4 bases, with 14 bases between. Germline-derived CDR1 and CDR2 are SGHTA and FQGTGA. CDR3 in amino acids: CASSPGFLGTEAFF. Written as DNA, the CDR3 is TGTGCCAGCAGCCCCGGATTCTTGGGCACTGAAGCTTTCTTT.

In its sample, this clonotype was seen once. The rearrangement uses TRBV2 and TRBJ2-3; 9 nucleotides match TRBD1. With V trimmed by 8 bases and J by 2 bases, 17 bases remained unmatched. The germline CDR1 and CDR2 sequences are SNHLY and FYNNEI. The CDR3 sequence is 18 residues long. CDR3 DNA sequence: TGTGCCAGCGCCCGGGACAGGGCGGACCCTACCACCACAGATACGCAGTATTTT. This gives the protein CASARDRADPTTTDTQYF.

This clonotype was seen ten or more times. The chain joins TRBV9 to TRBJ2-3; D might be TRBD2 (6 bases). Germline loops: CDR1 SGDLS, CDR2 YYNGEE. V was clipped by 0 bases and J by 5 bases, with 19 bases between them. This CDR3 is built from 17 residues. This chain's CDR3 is CASSVGAPGEGRDTQYF. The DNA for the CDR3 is TGTGCCAGCAGCGTAGGGGCGCCGGGAGAGGGGAGAGATACGCAGTATTTT. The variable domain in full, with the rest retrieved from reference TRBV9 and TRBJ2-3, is DSGVTQTPKHLITATGQRVTLRCSPRSGDLSVYWYQQSLDQGLQFLIQYYNGEERAKGNILERFSAQQFPDLHSELNLSSLELGDSALYFCASSVGAPGEGRDTQYFGPGTRLTVL.

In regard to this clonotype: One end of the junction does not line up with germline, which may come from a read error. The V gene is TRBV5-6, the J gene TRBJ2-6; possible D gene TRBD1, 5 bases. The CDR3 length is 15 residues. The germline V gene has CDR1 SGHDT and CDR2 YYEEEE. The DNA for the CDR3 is TGTGCCAGCAGCTTGACTGACTCTGGGGCCAACGTCCTGACCTTC. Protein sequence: CASSLTDSGANVLTF.

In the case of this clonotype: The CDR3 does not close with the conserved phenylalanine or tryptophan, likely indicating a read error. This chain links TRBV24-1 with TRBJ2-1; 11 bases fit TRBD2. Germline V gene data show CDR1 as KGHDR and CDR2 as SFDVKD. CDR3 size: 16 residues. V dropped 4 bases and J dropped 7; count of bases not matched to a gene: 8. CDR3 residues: CATSDSTSGSPNEQFL. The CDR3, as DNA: TGTGCCACCAGTGACTCAACTAGCGGGAGTCCTAATGAGCAGTTCCTC.

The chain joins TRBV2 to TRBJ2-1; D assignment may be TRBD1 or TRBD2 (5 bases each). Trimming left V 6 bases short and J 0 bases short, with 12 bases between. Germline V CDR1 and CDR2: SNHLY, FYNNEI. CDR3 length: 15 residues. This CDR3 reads CASSPGRGSYNEQFF. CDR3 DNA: TGTGCCAGCAGCCCGGGACGGGGCTCCTACAATGAGCAGTTCTTC.

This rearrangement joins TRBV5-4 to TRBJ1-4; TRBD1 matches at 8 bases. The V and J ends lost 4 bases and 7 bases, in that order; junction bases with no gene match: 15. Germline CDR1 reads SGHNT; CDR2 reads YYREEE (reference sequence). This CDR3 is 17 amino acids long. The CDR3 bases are TGTGCCAGCAGCACAAGACAGGGGCGGGCAGGGGGTGAAAAACTGTTTTTT. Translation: CASSTRQGRAGGEKLFF.

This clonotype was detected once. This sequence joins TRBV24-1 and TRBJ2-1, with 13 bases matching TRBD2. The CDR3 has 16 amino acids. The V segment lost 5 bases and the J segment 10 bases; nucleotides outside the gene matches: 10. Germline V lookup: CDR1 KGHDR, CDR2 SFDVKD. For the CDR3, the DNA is TGTGCCACCAGTGTACAGACTAGCGGGAGGTGGCAGGAGCAGTTCTTC. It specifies CATSVQTSGRWQEQFF.

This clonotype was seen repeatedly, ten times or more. The CDR3 DNA is TGCAGTGCTAGTGATGCAGGGCCCGAGCAGTACTTC. This translates into CSASDAGPEQYF. The gene calls are TRBV20-1 and TRBJ2-7, with a possible D match to TRBD1 (5 bases). Germline loops: CDR1 DFQATT, CDR2 SNEGSKA (reference sequence). Trimming took off 3 bases at V and 6 bases at J, with 12 bases between the two ends. The CDR3 sequence is 12 residues long.

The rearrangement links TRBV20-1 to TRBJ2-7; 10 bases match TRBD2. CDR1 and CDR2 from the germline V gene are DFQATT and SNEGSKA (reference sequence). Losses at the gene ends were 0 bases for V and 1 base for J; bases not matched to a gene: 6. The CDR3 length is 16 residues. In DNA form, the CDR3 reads TGCAGTGCTAGAGACCCCGGGACTAGCGTTTCCTACGAGCAGTACTTC. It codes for CSARDPGTSVSYEQYF.